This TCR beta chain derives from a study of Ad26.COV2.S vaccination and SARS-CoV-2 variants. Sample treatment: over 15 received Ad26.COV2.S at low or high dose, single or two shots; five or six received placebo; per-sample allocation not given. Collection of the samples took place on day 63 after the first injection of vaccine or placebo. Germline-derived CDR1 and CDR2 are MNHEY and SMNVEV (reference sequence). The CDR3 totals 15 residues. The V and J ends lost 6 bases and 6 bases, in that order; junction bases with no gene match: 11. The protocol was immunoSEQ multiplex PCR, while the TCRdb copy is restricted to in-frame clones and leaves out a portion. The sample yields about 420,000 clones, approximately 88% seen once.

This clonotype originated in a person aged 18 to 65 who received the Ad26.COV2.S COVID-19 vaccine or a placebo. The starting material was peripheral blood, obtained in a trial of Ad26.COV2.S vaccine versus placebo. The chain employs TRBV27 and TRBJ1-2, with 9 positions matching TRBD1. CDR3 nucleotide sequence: TGTGCCAGCAGCCTGACCGGGACAGGGAGCGATGGCTACACCTTC. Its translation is CASSLTGTGSDGYTF.